The 30 T cell receptor beta chains in this list originate from one sample, sequenced in a study of a mutant IDH1 vaccine in newly diagnosed glioma. No antigen is known for these receptors. Time point denoted: week 47, end of study. One vaccine dose held 300 ug of mutant IDH1 20-mer peptide and came with topical imiquimod. Clones were read by immunoSEQ multiplex PCR, and TCRdb kept only the in-frame ones, dropping some. The data contain around 84,000 clones, approximately 78% of them singletons. The input for sequencing was PBMCs, taken from a glioma patient whose treatment included an IDH1 peptide vaccine. The receptors derive from a man aged 35 to 55 with glioma.

The genes are TRBV6-5 and TRBJ2-3; 10 bases agree with TRBD1. The CDR3 spans 15 residues. CDR1 and CDR2 (germline): MNHEY, SVGAGI. V trimming: 1 base; J trimming: 6 bases; junction bases outside the gene matches: 4. For the CDR3, the DNA is TGTGCCAGCAGTTACTTGGGACAGGGGTTTGATACGCAGTATTTT. Amino acid sequence: CASSYLGQGFDTQYF.

This clone was picked up one time. CDR3 bases: TGTGCCAGCAGTTCCAGACAGGGGTATCAGCCCCAGCATTTT. Protein product: CASSSRQGYQPQHF. V usage is TRBV28 and J usage is TRBJ1-5, with 8 nucleotides matching TRBD1. The V gene's germline CDR1 is MDHEN and CDR2 SYDVKM. CDR3 length: 14 amino acids. With 4 bases clipped from V and 5 bases from J, the junction kept 4 bases outside the gene matches.

This chain joins TRBV27 and TRBJ2-5, with 12 bases identical to TRBD2. The germline V gene encodes CDR1 MNHEY and CDR2 SMNVEV (reference sequence). V gave up 5 bases and J gave up 5 bases; unmatched junction bases: 6. The CDR3 spans 15 residues. The CDR3 DNA is TGTGCCAGCAGTGGACTAGCGGGATGGGAGGAGACCCAGTACTTC. Translated, it gives CASSGLAGWEETQYF.

A note on this clone: One end of the junction fails to match germline, which may point to a read error. The V call is TRBV7-7, the J call TRBJ2-5; D possibly corresponds to TRBD1 (6 bases). Germline assignment: CDR1 SSHAT and CDR2 FNYEAQ (reference sequence). The CDR3 runs 15 residues. The CDR3 DNA sequence: TGTGCTAGCAGCCCCCAGGGGCTTAGTTGGGAGACCCAGTACTTC. This sequence encodes CASSPQGLSWETQYF.

The chain combines TRBV19 with TRBJ2-1, with 10 bases aligning to TRBD2. This CDR3 is 16 amino acids long. CDR1 is LNHDA and CDR2 is SQIVND in the germline V gene (reference sequence). Trimming removed 4 bases from V and 4 bases from J; junction bases left unmatched: 7. CDR3 amino acids: CASSRSSGGIYNEQFF. CDR3 coding DNA: TGTGCCAGTAGTAGATCTAGCGGGGGCATTTACAATGAGCAGTTCTTC. The full variable domain, completed using reference TRBV19 and TRBJ2-1, is DGGITQSPKYLFRKEGQNVTLSCEQNLNHDAMYWYRQDPGQGLRLIYYSQIVNDFQKGDIAEGYSVSREKKESFPLTVTSAQKNPTAFYLCASSRSSGGIYNEQFFGPGTRLTVL.

The rearrangement links TRBV6-1 to TRBJ2-5, with 7 bases that match TRBD2. The germline V gene has CDR1 MNHNS and CDR2 SASEGT. Germline trimming cut 8 bases from V and 5 bases from J; bases unmatched to any gene: 8. This CDR3 region has 13 residues. The CDR3 sequence is CASCRDGGETQYF. The DNA of the CDR3 is TGTGCCAGCTGCCGCGACGGGGGGGAGACCCAGTACTTC.

The chain uses TRBV11-2 and TRBJ2-5; D could derive from TRBD1 or TRBD2 (6 bases each). Germline V gene sequence: CDR1 SGHAT, CDR2 FQNNGV. The V end lost 0 bases, the J end lost 1 base, and 12 bases lay between the germline ends. The CDR3 covers 16 residues. Here the CDR3 reads CASSLEGGSAQETQYF. In nucleotides, the CDR3 is TGTGCCAGCAGCTTAGAAGGGGGGTCCGCCCAAGAGACCCAGTACTTC.

There are a few counts of this clone. This chain connects TRBV10-3 to TRBJ1-2; D is unresolved. The CDR3 is 12 amino acids. The ends were cut back, 5 bases at V and 6 bases at J, with 10 bases in the middle. Germline V gene data show CDR1 as ENHRY and CDR2 as SYGVKD. The CDR3 DNA reads TGTGCCATCAGTAGCGGGGAGCATGGCTACACCTTC. It encodes CAISSGEHGYTF.

A few counts support this clone. V usage is TRBV6-1 and J usage is TRBJ2-1; 10 bases are shared with TRBD2. J lost 8 bases, V lost 6 bases, and 10 bases had no gene match. CDR3 size: 15 residues. CDR1 is MNHNS, CDR2 SASEGT, per germline. The CDR3 DNA is TGTGCCAGCAGCATGGTGGCTAGCGGGGGTTATGAGCAGTTCTTC. Its translation is CASSMVASGGYEQFF.

The chain employs TRBV6-7 and TRBJ2-3, with unresolved D. TRBV6-7 is an ORF, with its function uncertain. V gave up 5 bases and J gave up 2 bases, with 5 bases separating them. The CDR3 has 12 amino acids. Written as DNA, the CDR3 is TGTGCCAGCAGTCCAACCACAGATACGCAGTATTTT. Its translation is CASSPTTDTQYF.

The chain recombines TRBV19 with TRBJ2-2; TRBD1 might be the D (5 bases). The V gene's germline CDR1 is LNHDA and CDR2 SQIVND (reference sequence). CDR3 length equals 13 residues. Trimming cost V 5 bases and J 4 bases, with 8 bases left between them. The CDR3, as DNA: TGTGCCAGTAGTTTCCAGGGCACCGGGGAGCTGTTTTTT. Encoded protein: CASSFQGTGELFF.

This clone has a handful of counts. The chain employs TRBV5-6 and TRBJ1-5; D gene uncertain. Trimming stripped 3 bases from V and 6 bases from J, with 7 bases between. CDR1 and CDR2 (germline): SGHDT, YYEEEE. The CDR3 has 12 amino acids. The CDR3: CASSWSGQPQHF. CDR3 coding DNA: TGTGCCAGCAGCTGGTCAGGTCAGCCCCAGCATTTT. The entire variable domain, with the rest obtained from reference TRBV5-6 and TRBJ1-5, is as follows: DAGVTQSPTHLIKTRGQQVTLRCSPKSGHDTVSWYQQALGQGPQFIFQYYEEEERQRGNFPDRFSGHQFPNYSSELNVNALLLGDSALYLCASSWSGQPQHFGDGTRLSIL.

J is TRBJ2-7 and V is TRBV18, with 13 nucleotides matching TRBD2. Germline CDR1 KGHSH, CDR2 LQKENI. The CDR3 contains 19 residues. With 6 bases clipped from V and 4 bases from J, the junction kept 18 bases outside the gene matches. CDR3: CASSQTVGTSGNFGYEQYF. DNA of the CDR3: TGTGCCAGCTCCCAAACCGTCGGGACTAGCGGGAATTTTGGATACGAGCAGTACTTC.

This clone occurred once. The gene calls are TRBV2 and TRBJ1-3; D is perhaps TRBD1 (5 bases). Germline V gene sequence: CDR1 SNHLY, CDR2 FYNNEI. V was clipped by 2 bases and J by 7 bases, with 9 bases between them. The CDR3 is 13 amino acids. CDR3 coding DNA: TGTGCCAGCAGTGAATACAGGTCGAACACCATATATTTT. Its translation: CASSEYRSNTIYF.

J is TRBJ2-1 and V is TRBV10-3, with D uncertain. The CDR3 sequence is 12 residues long. Germline V gene data show CDR1 as ENHRY and CDR2 as SYGVKD. V gave up 6 bases and J gave up 8 bases, with 11 bases separating them. The CDR3 nucleotides are TGTGCCATCAGGGGGAATGGCGATGAGCAGTTCTTC. Translation gives CAIRGNGDEQFF.

The genes are TRBV4-3 and TRBJ2-6, with D tentatively TRBD1 (6 bases). Germline lookup yields CDR1 LGHNA and CDR2 YSLEER. Trimming stripped 3 bases from V and 1 base from J, with 10 bases between. CDR3 size: 16 residues. The CDR3 here is CASSHLTGSGANVLTF. Written as DNA, the CDR3 is TGCGCCAGCAGCCACCTCACAGGGTCTGGGGCCAACGTCCTGACTTTC.

V is TRBV2 and J is TRBJ2-2; D may be TRBD1 (6 bases). Germline V lookup: CDR1 SNHLY, CDR2 FYNNEI. The CDR3 runs to 15 residues. The V end lost 5 bases, the J end lost 4 bases, and 14 bases lay between the germline ends. The CDR3 sequence is CASSPTGQITGELFF. The DNA for the CDR3 is TGTGCCAGCAGTCCTACCGGACAGATCACCGGGGAGCTGTTTTTT.

CDR3: CAWGSIKQYF. The CDR3 DNA is TGTGCCTGGGGGAGTATCAAGCAGTACTTC. The gene calls are TRBV30 and TRBJ2-7; D is perhaps TRBD2 (5 bases). Germline V gives CDR1 GTSNPN, CDR2 SVGIG (reference sequence). Trimming left V 5 bases short and J 8 bases short, with 10 bases between. The CDR3 is 10 amino acids.

This sequence joins TRBV2 and TRBJ2-7, with D perhaps matching TRBD2 (6 bases). V lost 6 bases and J 6 bases, leaving 12 bases between the germline ends. This CDR3 is built from 12 residues. The germline gives CDR1 SNHLY, CDR2 FYNNEI. The CDR3 DNA reads TGTGCCAGCAGCCGAACTAGCTTCGAGCAGTACTTC. Its translation is CASSRTSFEQYF.

The genes are TRBV4-3 and TRBJ2-1; 8 bases match TRBD2. CDR1 LGHNA and CDR2 YSLEER come from the germline V gene. The CDR3 has 18 residues. V shed 0 bases and J 5 bases; nucleotides not matched to a gene: 12. CDR3 nucleotide sequence: TGCGCCAGCAGCCAAGATAAGGCGGGCGGGAGGTCCCACAATGAGCAGTTCTTC. Encoded protein: CASSQDKAGGRSHNEQFF.

This clone was observed once. This rearrangement joins TRBV6-5 to TRBJ1-2, with 10 bases fitting TRBD1. This CDR3 region has 16 residues. Germline V lookup: CDR1 MNHEY, CDR2 SVGAGI. J was trimmed by 2 bases and V by 2 bases; bases with no gene match: 5. This CDR3 reads CASSYLGQGVNYGYTF. DNA of the CDR3: TGTGCCAGCAGTTACCTCGGACAGGGGGTGAACTATGGCTACACCTTC.

The CDR3 nucleotides are TGTGCCAGCAGCCTCCGGCTCGGAGGGGTCGGGGAGCTGTTTTTT. This encodes CASSLRLGGVGELFF. The V and J genes are TRBV7-2 and TRBJ2-2, with D tentatively TRBD2 (6 bases). Trimming took 5 bases from V and 7 from J, leaving 17 bases between them. The CDR3 length is 15 residues. Germline CDR1 is SGHTA and CDR2 is FQGNSA.

The chain carries TRBV7-2 and TRBJ1-5; weak D call: TRBD1 (5 bases). The germline V gene has CDR1 SGHTA and CDR2 FQGNSA. The CDR3 length is 14 residues. V was cut by 3 bases and J by 6 bases, with 12 bases left in between. CDR3 DNA: TGTGCCAGCAGCTTTAAAGGGGCGGTTCAGCCCCAGCATTTT. This translates into CASSFKGAVQPQHF. The full variable domain, rest sourced from reference TRBV7-2 and TRBJ1-5, is GAGVSQSPSNKVTEKGKDVELRCDPISGHTALYWYRQSLGQGLEFLIYFQGNSAPDKSGLPSDRFSAERTGGSVSTLTIQRTQQEDSAVYLCASSFKGAVQPQHFGDGTRLSIL.

This clone has more than one count but fewer than ten. The CDR3 here is CASSPSPGGELFF. In nucleotides, the CDR3 is TGTGCCAGCAGTCCCAGTCCTGGCGGGGAGCTGTTTTTT. The chain couples TRBV6-4 to TRBJ2-2; D ambiguous. Trimming took off 5 bases at V and 7 bases at J, with 11 bases between the two ends. CDR3 length: 13 residues. From germline, CDR1 is MRHNA and CDR2 SNTAGT.

The chain recombines TRBV4-3 with TRBJ2-7; TRBD2 aligns across 10 bases. From germline, CDR1 is LGHNA and CDR2 YSLEER. The CDR3 totals 15 residues. Trimming removed 1 base from V and 7 bases from J; junction bases left unmatched: 7. Here the CDR3 DNA reads TGCGCCAGCAGCCAAGGGCTAGCGGGGGCTCGGGAGCAGTACTTC. Translated: CASSQGLAGAREQYF.

V and J are TRBV6-5 and TRBJ2-3; a possible D gene is TRBD2 (5 bases). Trimming cost V 2 bases and J 3 bases, with 9 bases left between them. CDR1 is MNHEY, CDR2 SVGAGI, per germline. The CDR3 extends over 14 amino acids. DNA of the CDR3: TGTGCCAGCAGTTACCAGGAGGAGACAGATACGCAGTATTTT. Translated, it gives CASSYQEETDTQYF.

This chain uses TRBV6-5 with TRBJ1-1, with a tentative D call TRBD1 (5 bases). The CDR3 sequence is 14 residues long. Germline CDR1 reads MNHEY; CDR2 reads SVGAGI. V was shortened by 6 bases and J by 2 bases, with 13 bases between the two germline ends. The CDR3 DNA sequence: TGTGCCAGCAGCTGGGGCCAGCTTAACACTGAAGCTTTCTTT. It encodes CASSWGQLNTEAFF.

This chain's CDR3 is CASSLAGGPYEQYF. CDR3 DNA: TGTGCCAGCAGCTTAGCCGGGGGCCCCTACGAGCAGTACTTC. The chain recombines TRBV7-8 with TRBJ2-7; D possibly uses TRBD1 or TRBD2 (6 bases each). The V gene's germline CDR1 is SGHVS and CDR2 FQNEAQ. The CDR3 loop spans 14 amino acids. Trimming removed 0 bases from V and 2 bases from J, with 8 bases in between.

J is TRBJ1-4 and V is TRBV5-1; 10 bases are shared with TRBD1. The CDR3 spans 15 residues. The germline V gene has CDR1 SGHRS and CDR2 YFSETQ. V was clipped by 3 bases and J by 3 bases; unmatched bases: 2. The CDR3 sequence: CASSWTGGSNEKLFF. In DNA form, the CDR3 reads TGCGCCAGCAGCTGGACAGGGGGATCTAATGAAAAACTGTTTTTT.

This sequence joins TRBV18 and TRBJ1-3; 9 bases match TRBD1. V was clipped by 5 bases and J by 2 bases; unmatched bases: 4. Germline CDR1 reads KGHSH; CDR2 reads LQKENI. CDR3 length equals 15 residues. The CDR3 spells CASSSTGGTGNTIYF. The CDR3 bases are TGTGCCAGCTCATCAACAGGGGGCACTGGAAACACCATATATTTT.